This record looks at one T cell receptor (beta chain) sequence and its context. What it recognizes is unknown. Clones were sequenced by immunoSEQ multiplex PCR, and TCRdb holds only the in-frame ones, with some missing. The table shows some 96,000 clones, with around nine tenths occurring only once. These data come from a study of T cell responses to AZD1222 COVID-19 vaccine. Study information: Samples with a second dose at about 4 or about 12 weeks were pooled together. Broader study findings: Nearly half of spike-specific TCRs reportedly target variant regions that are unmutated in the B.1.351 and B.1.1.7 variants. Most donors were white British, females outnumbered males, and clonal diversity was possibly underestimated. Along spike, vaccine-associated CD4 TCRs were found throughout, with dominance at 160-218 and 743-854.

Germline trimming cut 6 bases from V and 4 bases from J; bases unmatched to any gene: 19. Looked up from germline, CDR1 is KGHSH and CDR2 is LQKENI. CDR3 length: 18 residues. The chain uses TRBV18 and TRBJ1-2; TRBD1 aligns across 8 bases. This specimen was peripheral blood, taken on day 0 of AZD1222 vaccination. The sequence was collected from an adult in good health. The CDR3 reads CASSPRTGDRQRVYGYTF. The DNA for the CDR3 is TGTGCCAGCTCGCCAAGGACTGGGGACAGGCAGCGCGTCTATGGCTACACCTTC.